Each of the 28 T cell receptor beta chains below was sequenced from the same sample in a study of molecular identifiers for immune sequencing clone quantification. TCRdb re-analysed the PCR reads in MiXCR, keeping a single row per CDR3 protein. The sample gives about 100,000 distinct CDR3 sequences, around 33% of which show up once; around 3.8% is in the top ten. The sequencing input was naive CD8+ T cells from blood, with Jurkat cell RNA spiked in. Subset: FACS-sorted CD8+CD4-CCR7+CD45RA+ naive T cells. Receptors were obtained from a human donor in good health. Some libraries in this study had Jurkat cell RNA spiked in.

This clonotype was seen ten or more times. The chain uses TRBV4-3 and TRBJ1-5; no clear D gene. The V gene lost 8 bases and the J gene lost 0 bases, with 20 bases spanning the gap. This CDR3 spans 17 amino acids. In germline, CDR1 is LGHNA, CDR2 YSLEER. This CDR3 reads CASSQFRLISSNQPQHF. Written as DNA, the CDR3 is TGCGCCAGCTCGCAATTCAGGTTAATAAGTAGCAATCAGCCCCAGCATTTT.

As to this clonotype: This may be a read error, as it is one base from a much larger clone. The chain links TRBV5-6 to TRBJ1-3; D might be TRBD1 (6 bases). The germline V gene encodes CDR1 SGHDT and CDR2 YYEEEE. This CDR3 is built from 15 residues. The CDR3 protein is CAGSPTGTSGNTIYF. CDR3 DNA sequence: TGTGCCGGCAGCCCGACAGGAACCTCTGGAAACACCATATATTTT. Complete variable domain (other parts from reference TRBV5-6 and TRBJ1-3): DAGVTQSPTHLIKTRGQQVTLRCSPKSGHDTVSWYQQALGQGPQFIFQYYEEEERQRGNFPDRFSGHQFPNYSSELNVNALLLGDSALYLCAGSPTGTSGNTIYFGEGSWLTVV.

The chain has TRBV7-3 and TRBJ1-1, with a weak D call TRBD1 (6 bases). This CDR3 has 14 residues. V lost 2 bases and J 4 bases, leaving 11 bases between the germline ends. Germline lookup yields CDR1 SGHTA and CDR2 FQGTGA. Here the CDR3 reads CASSLGSGVTEAFF. The CDR3, as DNA: TGTGCCAGCAGCTTAGGATCAGGGGTCACTGAAGCTTTCTTT. Complete variable domain (other parts from reference TRBV7-3 and TRBJ1-1): GAGVSQTPSNKVTEKGKYVELRCDPISGHTALYWYRQSLGQGPEFLIYFQGTGAADDSGLPNDRFFAVRPEGSVSTLKIQRTERGDSAVYLCASSLGSGVTEAFFGQGTRLTVV.

This clonotype has a count of ten or more. The CDR3 protein is CASPSGANVLTF. Written as DNA, the CDR3 is TGTGCCAGCCCCTCTGGGGCCAACGTCCTGACTTTC. V is TRBV7-9 and J is TRBJ2-6; D is uncertain. The CDR3 has 12 residues. Germline CDR1 SEHNR, CDR2 FQNEAQ (reference sequence). Trimming pared 8 bases from V and 0 bases from J, leaving 2 bases between.

Notes on this clonotype: A clone one base away is much larger, so this may be a read error. V is TRBV11-2 and J is TRBJ2-5; TRBD1 is a possible D gene (6 bases). Germline V CDR1 and CDR2: SGHAT, FQNNGV. Trimming cost V 0 bases and J 5 bases, with 10 bases left between them. The length of the CDR3 is 14 residues. The CDR3 nucleotides are TGTGCCAGCAGCTTAGATTCAGGGGTGGAGACCCAGTACTTC. Protein: CASSLDSGVETQYF.

The chain joins TRBV28 to TRBJ2-7; either TRBD1 or TRBD2 may fit D (5 bases each). V was pared by 5 bases and J by 2 bases, with 19 bases between. The CDR3 spans 16 residues. The germline V gene has CDR1 MDHEN and CDR2 SYDVKM. This chain's CDR3 is CASSMSRGSWTYEQYF. CDR3 DNA: TGTGCCAGCAGTATGTCCCGGGGCAGTTGGACCTACGAGCAGTACTTC.

The rearrangement joins TRBV27 to TRBJ2-1; the D gene could be TRBD1 or TRBD2 (6 bases each). Trimming left V 2 bases short and J 9 bases short, with 11 bases between. The CDR3 runs 13 residues. Germline CDR1 reads MNHEY; CDR2 reads SMNVEV (reference sequence). The CDR3: CASSLLGGGEQFF. The CDR3 nucleotides read TGTGCCAGCAGTTTACTGGGGGGCGGTGAGCAGTTCTTC.

V and J are TRBV15 and TRBJ2-7; D is possibly TRBD2 (6 bases). The V and J ends lost 5 bases and 3 bases respectively, with 11 bases between them. Per the germline V gene, CDR1 is LNHNV and CDR2 is YYDKDF (reference sequence). The CDR3 loop spans 13 amino acids. DNA for the CDR3: TGTGCCACCAGCCCGGGACTCAACTACGAGCAGTACTTC. Encoded protein: CATSPGLNYEQYF.

The V gene is TRBV27, the J gene TRBJ1-1, with D possibly TRBD1 on 6 matching bases. Trimming removed 0 bases at V and 10 bases at J, with 24 bases between. CDR3 length: 17 residues. Germline CDR1 reads MNHEY; CDR2 reads SMNVEV (reference sequence). This chain's CDR3 is CASSLSPFAGGRAAAFF. The CDR3 DNA follows: TGTGCCAGCAGTTTATCTCCATTCGCCGGGGGCAGGGCTGCAGCTTTCTTT.

Notes on this clonotype: This clone may be a read error of a much larger clone one base away. In nucleotides, the CDR3 is TGTGCCAGCAGCTTACGTGGTGACTGCACAGATACGCAGTATTTT. Amino acid sequence: CASSLRGDCTDTQYF. The gene calls are TRBV7-9 and TRBJ2-3; D uncertain. Germline V gives CDR1 SEHNR, CDR2 FQNEAQ (reference sequence). The length of the CDR3 is 15 residues. Trimming stripped 2 bases from V and 1 base from J, with 10 bases between.

As to this clonotype: It may be a read error: a sequence one base away is much more abundant. This chain joins TRBV27 and TRBJ1-5, with a possible D match to TRBD1 (5 bases). Trimming took 2 bases from V and 9 from J, leaving 11 bases between them. In germline, CDR1 is MNHEY, CDR2 SMNVEV (reference sequence). The CDR3 is 13 amino acids. CDR3: CASSLLGDLPQHF. The CDR3 DNA sequence: TGTGCCAGCAGTTTACTGGGGGATCTGCCCCAGCATTTT.

The V gene is TRBV28, the J gene TRBJ2-7; 7 nucleotides align to TRBD2. Trimming removed 5 bases from V and 4 bases from J; junction bases left unmatched: 14. Germline assignment: CDR1 MDHEN and CDR2 SYDVKM. The CDR3 extends over 16 amino acids. The CDR3 spells CASSRGETGTNYEQYF. The CDR3 DNA follows: TGTGCCAGCAGTCGAGGCGAGACCGGGACTAATTACGAGCAGTACTTC. The full variable domain, in which reference TRBV28 and TRBJ2-7 provide the parts outside the CDR3, is DVKVTQSSRYLVKRTGEKVFLECVQDMDHENMFWYRQDPGLGLRLIYFSYDVKMKEKGDIPEGYSVSREKKERFSLILESASTNQTSMYLCASSRGETGTNYEQYFGPGTRLTVT.

V and J are TRBV6-2 or TRBV6-3 and TRBJ2-3; TRBD1 is a possible D gene (6 bases). The V and J ends lost 4 bases and 0 bases respectively, with 14 bases between them. CDR1 is MNHEY, CDR2 SVGEGT, per germline. This CDR3 is built from 16 residues. CDR3 nucleotides: TGTGCCAGCAGTTCCGGGACAAGCTTTAGCACAGATACGCAGTATTTT. Encoded protein: CASSSGTSFSTDTQYF.

As regards this clonotype: A much larger clone lies a single base off, so this may be a read error. The chain links TRBV29-1 to TRBJ2-3; 14 bases map to TRBD2. The CDR3 covers 16 residues. Per germline, CDR1 SQVTM and CDR2 ANQGSEA. CDR3 bases: TGCAGCCTTGAGGGACTAGCGGGAGAAAGCACAGATACGCTGTATTTT. It translates to CSLEGLAGESTDTLYF.

This clonotype was seen only a few times. V gene TRBV20-1 combines with J gene TRBJ2-2; no firm D call. Trimming stripped 0 bases from V and 6 bases from J, with 8 bases between. The CDR3 totals 13 residues. Per germline, CDR1 DFQATT and CDR2 SNEGSKA (reference sequence). CDR3 DNA sequence: TGCAGTGCTAGAGATATGTTCCCCGGGGAGCTGTTTTTT. This encodes CSARDMFPGELFF.

This clonotype was detected only once. Germline and junction disagree at one end, which may indicate a read error. The genes are TRBV28 and TRBJ2-2, with TRBD2 matching over 10 bases. The germline gives CDR1 MDHEN, CDR2 SYDVKM. This CDR3 is 20 amino acids long. CDR3 residues: CASSHSISGRADWRPGERFF. Written as DNA, the CDR3 is TGTGCCAGCAGTCACTCCATCAGCGGGAGGGCCGATTGGCGACCCGGGGAGCGGTTTTTT. Based on the CDR3 plus reference TRBV28 and TRBJ2-2, the full variable domain is DVKVTQSSRYLVKRTGEKVFLECVQDMDHENMFWYRQDPGLGLRLIYFSYDVKMKEKGDIPEGYSVSREKKERFSLILESASTNQTSMYLCASSHSISGRADWRPGERFFGEGSRLTVL.

Comment on this clonotype: It may be a read error: a sequence one base away is much more abundant. The conserved phenylalanine or tryptophan normally closing the CDR3 is absent here, so this likely arose from a read error. V gene TRBV5-4 combines with J gene TRBJ1-1; D ambiguous. Germline loops: CDR1 SGHNT, CDR2 YYREEE (reference sequence). V dropped 1 base and J dropped 1 base, with 2 bases sitting between them. This CDR3 region has 12 residues. The DNA for the CDR3 is TGTGCCAGCAGCTTGCGGAACACTGAAGCTTTCATT. Its protein is CASSLRNTEAFI.

The rearrangement links TRBV4-2 to TRBJ2-7, with a tentative D call TRBD1 (5 bases). There are 13 residues in the CDR3. Germline CDR1 reads LGHNA; CDR2 reads YNFKEQ. V was trimmed by 3 bases and J by 3 bases, leaving 9 bases between them. The CDR3 spells CASSQTDSYEQYF. DNA of the CDR3: TGTGCCAGCAGCCAGACAGACAGCTACGAGCAGTACTTC.

This clonotype was seen repeatedly, ten times or more. The rearrangement links TRBV12-3 or TRBV12-4 to TRBJ1-1; D uncertain. The CDR3 extends over 12 amino acids. V was trimmed by 5 bases and J by 5 bases, leaving 9 bases between them. CDR3 DNA sequence: TGTGCCAGCAGTAACCTGGGGACTGAAGCTTTCTTT. This sequence encodes CASSNLGTEAFF.

The table lists this clonotype with a few counts. The rearrangement uses TRBV9 and TRBJ1-1; perhaps TRBD1 as D (5 bases). Trimming removed 1 base at V and 1 base at J, with 11 bases between. The germline V gene has CDR1 SGDLS and CDR2 YYNGEE. The CDR3 length is 15 residues. The CDR3 sequence is CASSVYDRPNTEAFF. The CDR3 DNA follows: TGTGCCAGCAGCGTATATGACAGACCGAACACTGAAGCTTTCTTT.

This clonotype has only a few counts. V and J are TRBV12-3 or TRBV12-4 and TRBJ1-1; 8 nucleotides line up with TRBD1. This CDR3 spans 13 amino acids. The trim removed 5 bases at V and 3 bases at J, leaving 2 bases unmatched. CDR3 sequence: CASSNRGYTEAFF. The DNA for the CDR3 is TGTGCCAGCAGTAACAGGGGGTACACTGAAGCTTTCTTT.

This clonotype has just a few counts. The CDR3 reads CASSQDQNPVYEQYF. The DNA for the CDR3 is TGCGCCAGCAGCCAAGATCAAAACCCCGTCTACGAGCAGTACTTC. The chain links TRBV4-3 to TRBJ2-7; D not certain. CDR1 is LGHNA and CDR2 is YSLEER in the germline V gene. The CDR3 consists of 15 residues. V dropped 0 bases and J dropped 3 bases, with 12 bases sitting between them.

The chain is built from TRBV5-1 and TRBJ2-5, with TRBD1 matching over 8 bases. From germline, CDR1 is SGHRS and CDR2 YFSETQ. V was clipped by 2 bases and J by 2 bases; unmatched bases: 5. The CDR3 is 15 amino acids. This CDR3 reads CASSLRQGTQETQYF. The CDR3 bases are TGCGCCAGCAGCTTAAGACAGGGGACACAAGAGACCCAGTACTTC. The whole variable domain, remainder taken from reference TRBV5-1 and TRBJ2-5, is KAGVTQTPRYLIKTRGQQVTLSCSPISGHRSVSWYQQTPGQGLQFLFEYFSETQRNKGNFPGRFSGRQFSNSRSEMNVSTLELGDSALYLCASSLRQGTQETQYFGPGTRLLVL.

To note about this clonotype: The junction departs from germline at one end; a sequencing error may be responsible. The V call is TRBV7-9, the J call TRBJ2-3; D is undetermined. The germline CDR1 and CDR2 sequences are SEHNR and FQNEAQ (reference sequence). This CDR3 spans 16 amino acids. Written as DNA, the CDR3 is TGTGTCAGCAGCAGCTTGTTCAGATTTAGCACAGATACGCAGTATTTT. Amino acids: CVSSSLFRFSTDTQYF.

In this sample, this clonotype turned up many times. The gene calls are TRBV28 and TRBJ2-5, with a weak D call TRBD2 (5 bases). CDR3 length: 14 residues. Trimming stripped 2 bases from V and 6 bases from J, with 13 bases between. Germline CDR1 is MDHEN and CDR2 is SYDVKM. The CDR3 protein is CASSLRGGVKTQYF. The CDR3 DNA is TGTGCCAGCAGTTTACGGGGTGGGGTGAAGACCCAGTACTTC.

In this sample, this clonotype turned up many times. J is TRBJ2-3 and V is TRBV7-2; D is uncertain. The CDR3 runs 14 residues. Germline V gene lookup returns CDR1 SGHTA and CDR2 FQGNSA. The V and J ends lost 1 base and 0 bases respectively, with 5 bases between them. In nucleotides, the CDR3 is TGTGCCAGCAGCTTAGGGTATAGCACAGATACGCAGTATTTT. It encodes CASSLGYSTDTQYF. Using reference TRBV7-2 and TRBJ2-3 for the parts outside the CDR3, the full variable domain is GAGVSQSPSNKVTEKGKDVELRCDPISGHTALYWYRQSLGQGLEFLIYFQGNSAPDKSGLPSDRFSAERTGGSVSTLTIQRTQQEDSAVYLCASSLGYSTDTQYFGPGTRLTVL.

The count of this clonotype is one. An end of the junction differs from the germline gene, which may be a read error. The chain joins TRBV20-1 to TRBJ2-7, with TRBD1 as a possible D gene (5 bases). The CDR3 has 13 residues. Germline CDR1 is DFQATT and CDR2 is SNEGSKA (reference sequence). CDR3 sequence reads: CSALTDSAYERYF. The CDR3 DNA reads TGCAGTGCTCTCACTGACAGCGCCTACGAGCGGTACTTC.

This clonotype was seen just once. One base away lies a much larger clone, so this may be a sequencing read error. The conserved phenylalanine or tryptophan normally closing the CDR3 is absent here, so this likely arose from a read error. The rearrangement links TRBV9 to TRBJ2-3; no clear D gene. The CDR3 is 14 amino acids. Germline CDR1 SGDLS, CDR2 YYNGEE. V lost 4 bases to trimming and J lost 2 bases, with 11 bases between them. CDR3 protein: CASSSPRDTDTQYL. In DNA form, the CDR3 reads TGTGCCAGCAGCAGCCCACGAGACACAGATACGCAGTATCTT.